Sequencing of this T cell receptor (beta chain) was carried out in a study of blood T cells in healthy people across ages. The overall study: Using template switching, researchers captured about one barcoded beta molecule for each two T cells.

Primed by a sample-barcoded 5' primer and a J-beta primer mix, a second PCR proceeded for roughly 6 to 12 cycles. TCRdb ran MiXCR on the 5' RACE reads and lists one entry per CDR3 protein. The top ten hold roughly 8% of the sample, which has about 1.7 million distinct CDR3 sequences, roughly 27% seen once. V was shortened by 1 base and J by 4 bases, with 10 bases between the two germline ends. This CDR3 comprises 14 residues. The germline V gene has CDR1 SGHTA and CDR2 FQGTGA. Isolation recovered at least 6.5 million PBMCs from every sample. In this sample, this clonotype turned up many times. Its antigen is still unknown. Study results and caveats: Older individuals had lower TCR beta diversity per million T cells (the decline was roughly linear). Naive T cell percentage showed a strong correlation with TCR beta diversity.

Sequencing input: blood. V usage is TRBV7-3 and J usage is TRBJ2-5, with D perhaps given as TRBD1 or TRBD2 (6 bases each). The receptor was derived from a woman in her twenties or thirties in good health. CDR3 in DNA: TGTGCCAGCAGCTTAAATTCGGGGGCAGAGACCCAGTACTTC. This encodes CASSLNSGAETQYF. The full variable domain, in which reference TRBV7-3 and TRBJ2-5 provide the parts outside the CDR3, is GAGVSQTPSNKVTEKGKYVELRCDPISGHTALYWYRQSLGQGPEFLIYFQGTGAADDSGLPNDRFFAVRPEGSVSTLKIQRTERGDSAVYLCASSLNSGAETQYFGPGTRLLVL.